This TCR beta chain was recorded in a study of identical twins. This CDR3 is built from 16 residues. Unmatched junction bases numbered 8, after V lost 4 bases and J lost 4 bases. Germline V lookup: CDR1 SGHRS, CDR2 YFSETQ. TCRdb reanalysed the 5' RACE reads using MiXCR and keeps one entry per CDR3 protein. The sample lists roughly 470,000 distinct CDR3 sequences, around 15% seen once, with approximately 0.9% in the top ten. This sample was also put to use in a study of yellow fever vaccine responses in identical twins.

The chain recombines TRBV5-1 with TRBJ2-2; 9 nucleotides agree with TRBD2. This TCR derives from a woman aged 18-30 years in good health. The sample consisted of CD4+ T cells sorted from blood. CDR3 nucleotides: TGCGCCAGCAGCCCAAGGACTAGCGCGAGCACCGGGGAGCTGTTTTTT. This encodes CASSPRTSASTGELFF.